These 32 T cell receptor beta chains came from one sample sequenced in a study of T cells in Graves' hyperthyroidism and ophthalmopathy. RNA transcripts provided the source from which TCR beta CDR3 regions were amplified. An initial round of RT-PCR targeting the TCR CDR3 relied on the HTBI primer set. Using its own MiXCR run on the multiplex PCR reads, TCRdb lists one record per CDR3 protein. This table holds just over 550,000 distinct CDR3 sequences, around 42% found once. Sequencing used peripheral blood or thyroid tissue (not recorded which). The receptor source for this set is a young woman with Graves' hyperthyroidism.

This chain joins TRBV7-3 and TRBJ2-5, with D perhaps TRBD1 or TRBD2 (5 bases each). Trimming cost V 5 bases and J 5 bases, with 9 bases left between them. Germline V gene data show CDR1 as SGHTA and CDR2 as FQGTGA. CDR3 length equals 12 residues. This CDR3 reads CASSPGAETQYF. The CDR3 DNA sequence: TGTGCCAGCAGCCCCGGGGCGGAGACCCAGTACTTC.

The rearrangement uses TRBV7-3 and TRBJ2-7, with D possibly matching TRBD2 (5 bases). The CDR3 is made up of 14 amino acids. Germline CDR1 SGHTA, CDR2 FQGTGA. Trimming removed 5 bases at V and 7 bases at J, with 18 bases between. Here the CDR3 reads CASSPAVEGDEQYF. CDR3 sequence (DNA): TGTGCCAGCAGCCCCGCCGTCGAGGGCGATGAGCAGTACTTC.

The rearrangement uses TRBV2 and TRBJ2-1; D might be TRBD2 (6 bases). V was clipped by 8 bases and J by 3 bases, with 17 bases between them. The length of the CDR3 is 15 residues. Germline V gives CDR1 SNHLY, CDR2 FYNNEI. The CDR3 spells CASGGMAGIYNEQFF. The CDR3 DNA reads as TGTGCCAGCGGGGGGATGGCGGGAATCTACAATGAGCAGTTCTTC.

In this sample, this clonotype turned up a few times. The rearrangement joins TRBV9 to TRBJ1-1; perhaps TRBD1 as D (5 bases). Germline V gene data show CDR1 as SGDLS and CDR2 as YYNGEE. This CDR3 is built from 16 residues. V lost 0 bases and J lost 2, with 14 bases in between. The CDR3 region is CASSVVGRGTNTEAFF. CDR3 bases: TGTGCCAGCAGCGTAGTAGGTAGGGGCACCAACACTGAAGCTTTCTTT.

This clonotype was counted ten times or more. J is TRBJ1-1 and V is TRBV29-1; TRBD1 agrees at 7 bases. CDR1 is SQVTM and CDR2 is ANQGSEA in the germline V gene. This CDR3 spans 12 amino acids. Trimming at V came to 7 bases and at J to 3 bases, leaving 5 bases not matched to a gene. For the CDR3, the DNA is TGCAGCGCCCTTCAGGGGGACACTGAAGCTTTCTTT. This gives the protein CSALQGDTEAFF.

This clonotype was picked up a small number of times. The chain joins TRBV9 to TRBJ1-3; D ambiguous. The germline V gene has CDR1 SGDLS and CDR2 YYNGEE. CDR3 size: 14 residues. V gave up 3 bases and J gave up 4 bases, with 11 bases separating them. The CDR3 region is CASSATSWGNTIYF. The DNA for the CDR3 is TGTGCCAGCAGCGCAACCTCGTGGGGAAACACCATATATTTT.

The chain joins TRBV29-1 to TRBJ2-6; D not resolved. V was clipped by 3 bases and J by 4 bases, with 4 bases between them. CDR3 length equals 12 residues. Germline values: CDR1 SQVTM, CDR2 ANQGSEA. CDR3 sequence (DNA): TGCAGCGTTGAGCTCGGGGCCAACGTCCTGACTTTC. It is translated as CSVELGANVLTF.

The chain is built from TRBV12-3 or TRBV12-4 and TRBJ2-3; D is undetermined. This CDR3 has 14 amino acids. Trimming removed 1 base from V and 4 bases from J, with 9 bases in between. The CDR3 DNA follows: TGTGCCAGCAGTTTAGAGGGTTCCTCAGATACGCAGTATTTT. It specifies CASSLEGSSDTQYF.

This chain connects TRBV6-5 to TRBJ2-5; 7 bases fit TRBD2. The CDR3 has 14 residues. Germline loops: CDR1 MNHEY, CDR2 SVGAGI. J was trimmed by 5 bases and V by 0 bases; bases with no gene match: 3. CDR3 loop: CASSYSGRGETQYF. CDR3 bases: TGTGCCAGCAGTTACTCAGGGAGGGGTGAGACCCAGTACTTC.

There are a few counts of this clonotype. The chain is built from TRBV7-9 and TRBJ2-7; D possibly corresponds to TRBD2 (6 bases). The V gene's germline CDR1 is SEHNR and CDR2 FQNEAQ (reference sequence). The CDR3 runs 15 residues. The V end was cut by 3 bases, the J end by 1 base, with 13 bases between. CDR3 bases: TGTGCCAGCAGCTTGGGACTCGAGAATTCCTACGAGCAGTACTTC. Translation: CASSLGLENSYEQYF.

This sequence joins TRBV29-1 and TRBJ2-7; D not certain. This CDR3 has 12 residues. Trimming took 5 bases from V and 3 from J, leaving 11 bases between them. Germline loops: CDR1 SQVTM, CDR2 ANQGSEA. The chain's CDR3 is CSVIGQLYEQYF. The CDR3 coding sequence is TGCAGCGTTATCGGTCAGCTCTACGAGCAGTACTTC.

This clonotype is a singleton in its sample. The V gene is TRBV7-9, the J gene TRBJ1-5; 7 bases are shared with TRBD1. V lost 4 bases to trimming and J lost 0 bases; unmatched junction nucleotides: 3. CDR1 and CDR2 from the germline V gene are SEHNR and FQNEAQ (reference sequence). CDR3 length: 15 amino acids. The CDR3 protein is CASSWTGDSNQPQHF. CDR3 nucleotide sequence: TGTGCCAGCAGCTGGACAGGAGATAGCAATCAGCCCCAGCATTTT.

This sequence joins TRBV2 and TRBJ1-4, with a possible D match to TRBD1 (5 bases). CDR1 SNHLY and CDR2 FYNNEI come from the germline V gene. Trimming pared 8 bases from V and 3 bases from J, leaving 13 bases between. CDR3 length equals 14 residues. The CDR3, as DNA: TGTGCCAGCTCACCACTCAGGGCTAATGAAAAACTGTTTTTT. Encoded protein: CASSPLRANEKLFF.

A note on this clonotype: This may be a read error, as it is one base from a much larger clone. The rearrangement uses TRBV2 and TRBJ2-5; TRBD2 agrees at 9 bases. CDR1 is SNHLY, CDR2 FYNNEI, per germline. Trimming at V came to 7 bases and at J to 4 bases, leaving 7 bases not matched to a gene. CDR3 size: 14 residues. CDR3 bases: TGTGCCAGCATCGAAGCAGCGGGGGGAGAGACCCAGTACTTC. This translates into CASIEAAGGETQYF.

This rearrangement joins TRBV7-2 to TRBJ2-5; TRBD2 aligns across 11 bases. Trimming at V came to 5 bases and at J to 5 bases, leaving 19 bases not matched to a gene. The CDR3 has 19 amino acids. Germline V lookup: CDR1 SGHTA, CDR2 FQGNSA. DNA of the CDR3: TGTGCCAGCAGCCCCCGAATCGGTACTAGCGGGAGTGGTCGGGAGACCCAGTACTTC. Translation: CASSPRIGTSGSGRETQYF.

The sample holds many counts of this clonotype. The chain is built from TRBV24-1 and TRBJ1-1; D is ambiguous. The germline CDR1 and CDR2 sequences are KGHDR and SFDVKD. This CDR3 has 15 residues. The V end lost 5 bases, the J end lost 4 bases, and 16 bases lay between the germline ends. The CDR3 protein is CATSAFTWGGTEAFF. The CDR3 DNA is TGTGCCACCAGTGCATTTACGTGGGGTGGCACTGAAGCTTTCTTT.

There are a few counts of this clonotype. This chain uses TRBV20-1 with TRBJ1-6; no firm D call. This CDR3 region has 14 residues. Germline CDR1 is DFQATT and CDR2 is SNEGSKA (reference sequence). V lost 3 bases and J lost 6, with 12 bases in between. The CDR3 DNA is TGCAGTGCTAGGCTTGGGCCTCCTAATTCACCCCTCCACTTT. The encoded protein is CSARLGPPNSPLHF.

This clonotype appeared a few times. Here the CDR3 reads CAISESSAGGFYEQYF. DNA of the CDR3: TGTGCCATCAGTGAGTCCTCGGCGGGAGGGTTCTACGAGCAGTACTTC. The rearrangement links TRBV10-3 to TRBJ2-7, with 9 bases that match TRBD2. Trimming took 0 bases from V and 3 from J; bases not matched to a gene: 6. This CDR3 comprises 16 residues. Per germline, CDR1 ENHRY and CDR2 SYGVKD.

The V gene is TRBV24-1, the J gene TRBJ2-7; 11 nucleotides line up with TRBD2. Germline V gene lookup returns CDR1 KGHDR and CDR2 SFDVKD. Losses at the gene ends were 6 bases for V and 6 bases for J; bases not matched to a gene: 3. The CDR3 has 13 amino acids. DNA for the CDR3: TGTGCCACCAGTATAGCGGGAGGGTGCGAGCAGTACTTC. Its translation is CATSIAGGCEQYF.

This clonotype has only a few counts. The chain couples TRBV12-3 or TRBV12-4 to TRBJ1-4; weak D call: TRBD1 (5 bases). The CDR3 runs 12 residues. Trimming pared 5 bases from V and 10 bases from J, leaving 11 bases between. Here the CDR3 DNA reads TGTGCCAGCAGTGAAGTCGGGGGAAAACTGTTTTTT. The encoded protein is CASSEVGGKLFF.

CDR3 sequence: CASSEGTGKGYTF. The CDR3 DNA follows: TGTGCCAGCAGTGAAGGGACAGGGAAAGGCTACACCTTC. V usage is TRBV2 and J usage is TRBJ1-2, with TRBD1 matching 8 bases. The CDR3 sequence is 13 residues long. Per the germline V gene, CDR1 is SNHLY and CDR2 is FYNNEI. J lost 8 bases, V lost 1 base, and 3 bases had no gene match.

The chain joins TRBV7-2 to TRBJ2-7; 9 bases line up with TRBD1. Germline V CDR1 and CDR2: SGHTA, FQGNSA. V dropped 6 bases and J dropped 4; count of bases not matched to a gene: 7. This CDR3 has 14 amino acids. The CDR3 reads CASRWGQGGYEQYF. CDR3 DNA: TGTGCCAGCAGGTGGGGACAGGGTGGTTACGAGCAGTACTTC.

This clonotype was seen many times. The V gene is TRBV2, the J gene TRBJ1-2, with D perhaps matching TRBD1 (6 bases). The germline V gene encodes CDR1 SNHLY and CDR2 FYNNEI. V was trimmed by 5 bases and J by 4 bases, leaving 14 bases between them. The CDR3 is 14 amino acids. The CDR3 reads CASSPRGDVYGYTF. DNA of the CDR3: TGTGCCAGCAGTCCAAGGGGGGACGTCTATGGCTACACCTTC.

V gene TRBV6-5 combines with J gene TRBJ2-5, with TRBD1 identical over 8 bases. The V gene end was trimmed by 4 bases and the J gene end by 9 bases; junction bases not matched to a gene: 7. Germline CDR1 and CDR2: MNHEY and SVGAGI. The CDR3 has 13 amino acids. CDR3 DNA sequence: TGTGCCAGCAGTTGGGACAGGAATCAGCCCCAGTACTTC. It encodes CASSWDRNQPQYF.

In this sample, this clonotype turned up a few times. The V call is TRBV6-8, the J call TRBJ2-5, with unresolved D. Germline CDR1 and CDR2: MNHGY and SAAAGT. V lost 4 bases to trimming and J lost 5 bases, with 11 bases between them. There are 13 residues in the CDR3. The CDR3 coding sequence is TGTGCCAGCAGTTTCGTGTGGCTGGAGACCCAGTACTTC. Translating it yields CASSFVWLETQYF.

The CDR3 region is CATTPPGHNSPLHF. Written as DNA, the CDR3 is TGTGCCACTACTCCCCCGGGACATAATTCACCCCTCCACTTT. V gene TRBV10-3 combines with J gene TRBJ1-6; a weak D match, TRBD1 (5 bases). This CDR3 comprises 14 residues. Between the trimmed V and J ends, which lost 10 bases and 5 bases, there was a span of 15 bases. The V gene's germline CDR1 is ENHRY and CDR2 SYGVKD.

In this sample, this clonotype turned up many times. The chain combines TRBV24-1 with TRBJ1-2, with D unresolved. The CDR3 spans 12 residues. Between the trimmed V and J ends, which lost 3 bases and 4 bases, there was a span of 5 bases. From germline, CDR1 is KGHDR and CDR2 SFDVKD. For the CDR3, the DNA is TGTGCCACCAGTGATACACGCTATGGCTACACCTTC. Translation: CATSDTRYGYTF.

The chain couples TRBV29-1 to TRBJ1-1; D is possibly TRBD1 (6 bases). The CDR3 is 14 residues long. V lost 4 bases and J 0 bases, leaving 12 bases between the germline ends. Germline V gene sequence: CDR1 SQVTM, CDR2 ANQGSEA. CDR3 nucleotide sequence: TGCAGCGTTGGTCGGGGGCGAGTGAACACTGAAGCTTTCTTT. It translates to CSVGRGRVNTEAFF.

This clonotype was picked up one time. This chain uses TRBV29-1 with TRBJ2-5; weak D call: TRBD2 (6 bases). CDR1 and CDR2 (germline): SQVTM, ANQGSEA. The V end was cut by 4 bases, the J end by 5 bases, with 17 bases between. The CDR3 has 14 amino acids. The CDR3: CSVAGHEGGETQYF. In DNA form, the CDR3 reads TGCAGCGTTGCCGGGCACGAGGGAGGCGAGACCCAGTACTTC.

The chain is built from TRBV7-9 and TRBJ2-3, with D tentatively TRBD1 (6 bases). This CDR3 comprises 14 residues. V was trimmed by 4 bases and J by 0 bases, leaving 8 bases between them. Per germline, CDR1 SEHNR and CDR2 FQNEAQ (reference sequence). The CDR3 region is CASSSGTSTDTQYF. CDR3 DNA: TGTGCCAGCAGCTCCGGGACAAGCACAGATACGCAGTATTTT.

V usage is TRBV7-9 and J usage is TRBJ2-7; D is uncertain. CDR1 SEHNR and CDR2 FQNEAQ come from the germline V gene (reference sequence). Between the trimmed V and J ends, which lost 7 bases and 6 bases, there was a span of 13 bases. This CDR3 has 12 amino acids. The CDR3 sequence: CASTSGEVEQYF. CDR3 DNA sequence: TGTGCCAGCACCTCAGGCGAGGTCGAGCAGTACTTC.

The sample holds many counts of this clonotype. The CDR3 does not close with the conserved phenylalanine or tryptophan, likely indicating a read error. It is unclear where the CDR3 begins or ends on the DNA, so no DNA is shown, and the CDR3 is as TCRdb lists it. The rearrangement links TRBV2 to TRBJ1-3; TRBD1, the D gene given by the table, was not confirmed from the DNA. Including both end residues, the CDR3 is 11 amino acids long. Germline CDR1 SNHLY, CDR2 FYNNEI. CDR3 residues: CASEGTGPASN.